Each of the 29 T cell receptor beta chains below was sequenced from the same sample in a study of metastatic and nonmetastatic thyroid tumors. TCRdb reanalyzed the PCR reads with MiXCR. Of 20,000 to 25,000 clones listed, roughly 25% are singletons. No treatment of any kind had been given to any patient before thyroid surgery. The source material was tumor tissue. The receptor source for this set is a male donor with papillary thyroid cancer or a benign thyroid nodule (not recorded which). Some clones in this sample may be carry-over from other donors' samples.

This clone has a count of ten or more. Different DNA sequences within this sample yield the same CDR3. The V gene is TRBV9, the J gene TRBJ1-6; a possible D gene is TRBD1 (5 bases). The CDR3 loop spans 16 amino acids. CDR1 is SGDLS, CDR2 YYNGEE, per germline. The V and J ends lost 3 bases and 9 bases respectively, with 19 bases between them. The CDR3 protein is CASSASRVPDSSPLHF. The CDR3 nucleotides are TGTGCCAGCAGCGCGTCCAGGGTTCCCGATTCTTCACCCCTCCACTTT.

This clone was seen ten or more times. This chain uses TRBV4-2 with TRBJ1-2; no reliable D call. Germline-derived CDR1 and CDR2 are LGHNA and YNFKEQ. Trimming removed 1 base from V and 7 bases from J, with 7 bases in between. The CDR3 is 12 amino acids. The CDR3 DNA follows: TGTGCCAGCAGCCAAGGCCAATTTGGCTACACCTTC. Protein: CASSQGQFGYTF.

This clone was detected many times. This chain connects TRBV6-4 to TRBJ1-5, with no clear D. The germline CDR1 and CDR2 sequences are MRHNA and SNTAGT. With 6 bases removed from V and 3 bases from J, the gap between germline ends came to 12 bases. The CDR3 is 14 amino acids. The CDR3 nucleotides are TGTGCCAGCAGCGAACAGCTCAACAATCAGCCCCAGCATTTT. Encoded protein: CASSEQLNNQPQHF.

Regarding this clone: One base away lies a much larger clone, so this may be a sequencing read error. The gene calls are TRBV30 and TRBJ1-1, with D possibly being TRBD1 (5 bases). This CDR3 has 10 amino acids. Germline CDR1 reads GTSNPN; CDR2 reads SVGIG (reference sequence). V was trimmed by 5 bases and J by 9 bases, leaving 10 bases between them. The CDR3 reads CAWWQGKAFF. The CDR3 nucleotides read TGTGCCTGGTGGCAGGGTAAAGCTTTCTTT.

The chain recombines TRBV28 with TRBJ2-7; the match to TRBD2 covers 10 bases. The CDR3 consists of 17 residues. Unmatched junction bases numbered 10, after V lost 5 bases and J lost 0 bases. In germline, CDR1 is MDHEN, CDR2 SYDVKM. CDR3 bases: TGTGCCAGCAGTACCCTCCGTACTAGCGGGGTCTCCTACGAGCAGTACTTC. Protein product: CASSTLRTSGVSYEQYF.

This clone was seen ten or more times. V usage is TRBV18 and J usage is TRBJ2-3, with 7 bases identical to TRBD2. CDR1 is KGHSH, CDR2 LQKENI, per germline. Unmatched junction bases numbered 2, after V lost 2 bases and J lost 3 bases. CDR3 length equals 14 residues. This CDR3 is CASSPYGRTDTQYF. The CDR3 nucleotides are TGTGCCAGCTCACCATACGGGAGGACAGATACGCAGTATTTT.

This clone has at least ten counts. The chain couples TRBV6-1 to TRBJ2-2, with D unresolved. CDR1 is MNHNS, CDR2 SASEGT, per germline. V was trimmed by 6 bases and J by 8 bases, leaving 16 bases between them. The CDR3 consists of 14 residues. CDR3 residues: CASRDGRVSGELFF. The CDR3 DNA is TGTGCCAGCAGAGATGGACGCGTCTCTGGGGAGCTGTTTTTT.

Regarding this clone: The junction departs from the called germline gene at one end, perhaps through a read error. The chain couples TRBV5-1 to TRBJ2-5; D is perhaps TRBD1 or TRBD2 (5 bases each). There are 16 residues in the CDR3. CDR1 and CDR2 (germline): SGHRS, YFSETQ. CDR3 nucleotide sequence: TGCGCCAGCAGAGTTGGAACTATGAGGGGCCAAGAAACCCAGTACTTC. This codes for CASRVGTMRGQETQYF.

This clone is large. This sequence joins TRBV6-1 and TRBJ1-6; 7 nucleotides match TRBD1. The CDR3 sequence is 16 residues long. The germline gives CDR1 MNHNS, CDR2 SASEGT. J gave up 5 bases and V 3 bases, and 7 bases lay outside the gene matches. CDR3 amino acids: CASSERTGAHNSPLHF. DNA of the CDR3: TGTGCCAGCAGTGAGCGAACAGGGGCCCATAATTCACCCCTCCACTTT.

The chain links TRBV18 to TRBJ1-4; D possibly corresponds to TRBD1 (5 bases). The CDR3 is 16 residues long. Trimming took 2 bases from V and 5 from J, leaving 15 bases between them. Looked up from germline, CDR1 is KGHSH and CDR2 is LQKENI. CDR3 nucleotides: TGTGCCAGCTCACCAGTCTCCGGGACGTACAATGAAAAACTGTTTTTT. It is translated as CASSPVSGTYNEKLFF.

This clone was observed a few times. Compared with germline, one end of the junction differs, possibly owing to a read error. For the CDR3, the DNA is TGTGCCAGCACGGACGGGGACCTCGACTCCGGTGAGCTGTTTTTT. Translated, it gives CASTDGDLDSGELFF. The V gene is TRBV28, the J gene TRBJ2-2; either TRBD1 or TRBD2 may fit D (5 bases each). Germline CDR1 is MDHEN and CDR2 is SYDVKM. The CDR3 is 15 residues long. Variable domain in full (rest from reference TRBV28 and TRBJ2-2): DVKVTQSSRYLVKRTGEKVFLECVQDMDHENMFWYRQDPGLGLRLIYFSYDVKMKEKGDIPEGYSVSREKKERFSLILESASTNQTSMYLCASTDGDLDSGELFFGEGSRLTVL.

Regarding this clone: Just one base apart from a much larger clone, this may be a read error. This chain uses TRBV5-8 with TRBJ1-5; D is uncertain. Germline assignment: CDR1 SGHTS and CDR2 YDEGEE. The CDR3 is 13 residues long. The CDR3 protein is CDSSDPDDQPQHF. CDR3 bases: TGTGACAGCAGCGACCCGGATGATCAGCCCCAGCATTTT.

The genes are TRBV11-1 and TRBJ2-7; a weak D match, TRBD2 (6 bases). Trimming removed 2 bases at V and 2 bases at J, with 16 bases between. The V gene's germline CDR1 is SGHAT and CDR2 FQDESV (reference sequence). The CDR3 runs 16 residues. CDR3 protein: CASSLFVLAGTYEQYF. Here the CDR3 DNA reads TGTGCCAGCAGCTTATTTGTACTAGCTGGAACCTACGAGCAGTACTTC.

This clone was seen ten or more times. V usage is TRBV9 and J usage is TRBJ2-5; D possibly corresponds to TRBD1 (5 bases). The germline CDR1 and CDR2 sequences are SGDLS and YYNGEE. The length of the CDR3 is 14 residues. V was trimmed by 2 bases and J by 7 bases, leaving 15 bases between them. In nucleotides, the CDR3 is TGTGCCAGCAGCGTCAATCAGGGCGCAGGGACCCAGTACTTC. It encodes CASSVNQGAGTQYF.

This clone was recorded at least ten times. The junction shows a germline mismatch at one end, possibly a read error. For the CDR3, the DNA is TGCGCCAGCAGCCTTTCGAATACCGGGGAGCTGTTTTTT. This translates into CASSLSNTGELFF. The chain recombines TRBV4-1 with TRBJ2-2; D is unresolved. Per the germline V gene, CDR1 is MGHRA and CDR2 is YSYEKL. CDR3 length: 13 amino acids.

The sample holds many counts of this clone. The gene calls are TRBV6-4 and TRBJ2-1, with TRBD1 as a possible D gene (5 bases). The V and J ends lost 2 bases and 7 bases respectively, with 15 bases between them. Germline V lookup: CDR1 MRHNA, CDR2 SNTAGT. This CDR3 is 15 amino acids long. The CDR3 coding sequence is TGTGCCAGCAGTGACGGCAGGGTCGAATTAAATGAGCAGTTCTTC. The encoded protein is CASSDGRVELNEQFF.

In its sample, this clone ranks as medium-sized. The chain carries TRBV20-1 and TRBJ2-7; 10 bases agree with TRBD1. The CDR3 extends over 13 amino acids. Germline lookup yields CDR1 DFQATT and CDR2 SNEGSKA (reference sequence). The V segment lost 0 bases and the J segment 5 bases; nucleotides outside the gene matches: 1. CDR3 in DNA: TGCAGTGCTAGAGAAGGACAGGGGGACGAGCAGTACTTC. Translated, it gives CSAREGQGDEQYF.

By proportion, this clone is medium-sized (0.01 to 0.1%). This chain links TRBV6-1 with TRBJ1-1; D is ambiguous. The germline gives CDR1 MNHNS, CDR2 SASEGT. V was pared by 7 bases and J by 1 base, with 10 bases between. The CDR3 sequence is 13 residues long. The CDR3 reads CASNMWGNTEAFF. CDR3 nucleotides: TGTGCCAGCAATATGTGGGGGAACACTGAAGCTTTCTTT.

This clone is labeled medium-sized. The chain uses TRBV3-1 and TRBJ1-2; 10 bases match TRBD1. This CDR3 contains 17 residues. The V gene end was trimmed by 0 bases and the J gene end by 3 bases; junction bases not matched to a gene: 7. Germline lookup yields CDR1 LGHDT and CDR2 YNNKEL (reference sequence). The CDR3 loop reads CASSQDRGQGNYYGYTF. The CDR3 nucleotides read TGTGCCAGCAGCCAAGATAGGGGACAGGGGAACTACTATGGCTACACCTTC.

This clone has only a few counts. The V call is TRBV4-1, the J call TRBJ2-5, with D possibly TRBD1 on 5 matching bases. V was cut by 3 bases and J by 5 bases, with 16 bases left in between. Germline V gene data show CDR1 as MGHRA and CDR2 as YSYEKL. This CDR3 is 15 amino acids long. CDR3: CASSQAAGMRETQYF. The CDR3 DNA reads TGCGCCAGCAGCCAGGCGGCAGGGATGCGGGAGACCCAGTACTTC.

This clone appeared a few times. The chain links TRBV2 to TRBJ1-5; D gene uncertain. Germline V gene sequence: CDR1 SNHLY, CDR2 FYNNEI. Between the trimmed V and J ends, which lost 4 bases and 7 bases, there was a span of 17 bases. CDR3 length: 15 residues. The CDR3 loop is CASSVPTVLLQPQHF. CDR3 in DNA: TGTGCCAGCAGTGTACCCACAGTGTTGCTACAGCCCCAGCATTTT.

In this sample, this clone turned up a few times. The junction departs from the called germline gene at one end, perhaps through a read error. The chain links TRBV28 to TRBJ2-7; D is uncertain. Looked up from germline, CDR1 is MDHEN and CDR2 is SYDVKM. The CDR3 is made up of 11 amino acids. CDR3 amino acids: CASVTVSEQYF. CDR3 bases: TGTGCCAGCGTAACAGTTTCCGAGCAGTACTTT.

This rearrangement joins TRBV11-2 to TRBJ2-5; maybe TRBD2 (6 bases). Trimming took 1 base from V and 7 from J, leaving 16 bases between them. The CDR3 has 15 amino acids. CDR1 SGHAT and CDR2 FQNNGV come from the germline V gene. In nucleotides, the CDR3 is TGTGCCAGCAGCTTAGGAGTAGCGGCAGGAGTGACCCAGTACTTC. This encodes CASSLGVAAGVTQYF.

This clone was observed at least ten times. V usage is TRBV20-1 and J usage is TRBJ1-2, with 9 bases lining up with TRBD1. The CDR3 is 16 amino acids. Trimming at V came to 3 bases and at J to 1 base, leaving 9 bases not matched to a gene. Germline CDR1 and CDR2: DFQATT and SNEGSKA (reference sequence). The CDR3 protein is CSARGRGQGGNYGYTF. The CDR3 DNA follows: TGCAGTGCTAGGGGGCGGGGACAGGGAGGTAACTATGGCTACACCTTC.

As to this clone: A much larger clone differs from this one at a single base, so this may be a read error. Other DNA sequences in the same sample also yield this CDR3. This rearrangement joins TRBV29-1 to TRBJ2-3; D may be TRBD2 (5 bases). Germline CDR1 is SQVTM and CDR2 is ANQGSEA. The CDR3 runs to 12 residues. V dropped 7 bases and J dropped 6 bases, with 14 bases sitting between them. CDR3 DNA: TGCAGCGGAACTGGAGGCCTGGATACGCAGTATTTT. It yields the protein CSGTGGLDTQYF.

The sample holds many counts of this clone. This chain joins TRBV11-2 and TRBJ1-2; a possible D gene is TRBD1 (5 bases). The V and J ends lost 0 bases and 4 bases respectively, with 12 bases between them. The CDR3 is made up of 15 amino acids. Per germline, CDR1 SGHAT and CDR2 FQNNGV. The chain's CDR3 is CASSLDPGTAYGYTF. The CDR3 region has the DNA TGTGCCAGCAGCTTAGACCCCGGGACGGCCTATGGCTACACCTTC.

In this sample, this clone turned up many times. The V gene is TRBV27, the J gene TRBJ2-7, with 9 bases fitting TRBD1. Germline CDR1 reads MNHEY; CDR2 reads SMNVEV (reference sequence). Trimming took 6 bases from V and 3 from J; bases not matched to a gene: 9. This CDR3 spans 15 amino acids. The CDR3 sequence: CASSQGDRVVYEQYF. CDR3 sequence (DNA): TGTGCCAGCAGCCAAGGGGACAGGGTAGTCTACGAGCAGTACTTC.

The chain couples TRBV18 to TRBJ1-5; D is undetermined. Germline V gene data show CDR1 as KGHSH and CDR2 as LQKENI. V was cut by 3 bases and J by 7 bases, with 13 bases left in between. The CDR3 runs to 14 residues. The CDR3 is CASSPPGSGQPQHF. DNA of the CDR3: TGTGCCAGCTCACCGCCGGGATCGGGGCAGCCCCAGCATTTT.

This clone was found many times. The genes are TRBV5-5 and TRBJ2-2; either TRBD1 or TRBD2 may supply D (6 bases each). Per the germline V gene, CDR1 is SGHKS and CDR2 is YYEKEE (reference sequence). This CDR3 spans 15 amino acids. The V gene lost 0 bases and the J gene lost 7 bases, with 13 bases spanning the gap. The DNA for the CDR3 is TGTGCCAGCAGCTTGGGATGGGGGGCAGGCGGGGAGCTGTTTTTT. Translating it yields CASSLGWGAGGELFF.